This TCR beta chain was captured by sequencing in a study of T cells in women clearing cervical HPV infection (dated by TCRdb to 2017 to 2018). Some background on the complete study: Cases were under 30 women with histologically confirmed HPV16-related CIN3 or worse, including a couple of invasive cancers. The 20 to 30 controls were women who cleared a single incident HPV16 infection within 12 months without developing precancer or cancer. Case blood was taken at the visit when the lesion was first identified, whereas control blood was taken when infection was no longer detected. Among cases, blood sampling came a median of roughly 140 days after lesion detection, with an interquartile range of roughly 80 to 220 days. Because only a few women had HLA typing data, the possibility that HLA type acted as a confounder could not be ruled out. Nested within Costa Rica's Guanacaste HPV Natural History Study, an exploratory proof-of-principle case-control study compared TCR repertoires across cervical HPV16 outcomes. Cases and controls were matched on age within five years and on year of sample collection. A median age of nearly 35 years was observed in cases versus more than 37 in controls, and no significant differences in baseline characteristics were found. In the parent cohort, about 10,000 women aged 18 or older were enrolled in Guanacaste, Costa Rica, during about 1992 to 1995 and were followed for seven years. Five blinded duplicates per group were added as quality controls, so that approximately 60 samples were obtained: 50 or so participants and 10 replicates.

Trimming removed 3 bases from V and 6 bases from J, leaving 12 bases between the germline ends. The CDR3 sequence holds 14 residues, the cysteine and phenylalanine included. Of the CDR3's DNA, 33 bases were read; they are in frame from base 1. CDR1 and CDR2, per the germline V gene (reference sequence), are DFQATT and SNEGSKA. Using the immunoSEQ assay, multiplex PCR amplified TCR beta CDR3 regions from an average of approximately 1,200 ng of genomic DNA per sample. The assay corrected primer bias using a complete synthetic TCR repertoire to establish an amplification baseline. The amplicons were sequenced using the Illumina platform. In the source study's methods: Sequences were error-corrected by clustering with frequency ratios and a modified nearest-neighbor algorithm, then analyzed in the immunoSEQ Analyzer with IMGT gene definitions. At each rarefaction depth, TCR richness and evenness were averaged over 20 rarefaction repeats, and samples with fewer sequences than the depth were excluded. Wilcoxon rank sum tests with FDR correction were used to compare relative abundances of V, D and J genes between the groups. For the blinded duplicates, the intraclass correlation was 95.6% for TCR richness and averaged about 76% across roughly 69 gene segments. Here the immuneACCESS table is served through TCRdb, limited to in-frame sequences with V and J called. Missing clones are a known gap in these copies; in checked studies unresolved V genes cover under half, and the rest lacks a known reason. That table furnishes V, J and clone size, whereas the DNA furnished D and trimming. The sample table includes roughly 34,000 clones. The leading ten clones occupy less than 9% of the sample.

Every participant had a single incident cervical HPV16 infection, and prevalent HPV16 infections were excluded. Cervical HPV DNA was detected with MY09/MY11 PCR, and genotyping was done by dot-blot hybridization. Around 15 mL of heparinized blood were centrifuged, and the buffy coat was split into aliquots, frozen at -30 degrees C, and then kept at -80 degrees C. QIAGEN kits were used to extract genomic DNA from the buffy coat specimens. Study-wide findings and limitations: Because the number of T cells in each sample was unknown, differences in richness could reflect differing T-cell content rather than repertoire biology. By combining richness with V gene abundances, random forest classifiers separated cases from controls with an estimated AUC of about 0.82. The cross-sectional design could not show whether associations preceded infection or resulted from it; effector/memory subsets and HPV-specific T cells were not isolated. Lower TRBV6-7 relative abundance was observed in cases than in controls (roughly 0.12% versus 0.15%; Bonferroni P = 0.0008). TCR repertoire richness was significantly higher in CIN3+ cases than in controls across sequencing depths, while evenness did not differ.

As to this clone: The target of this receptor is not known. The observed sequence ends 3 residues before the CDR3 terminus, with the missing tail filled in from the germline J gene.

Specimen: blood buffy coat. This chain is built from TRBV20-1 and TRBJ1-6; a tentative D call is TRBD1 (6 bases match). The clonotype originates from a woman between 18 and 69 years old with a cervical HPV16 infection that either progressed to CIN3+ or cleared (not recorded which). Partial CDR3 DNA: TGCAGTGCTAGTTTCGGACAGAGTAATTCACCC. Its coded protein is CSASFGQSNSP. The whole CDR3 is CSASFGQSNSPLHF.